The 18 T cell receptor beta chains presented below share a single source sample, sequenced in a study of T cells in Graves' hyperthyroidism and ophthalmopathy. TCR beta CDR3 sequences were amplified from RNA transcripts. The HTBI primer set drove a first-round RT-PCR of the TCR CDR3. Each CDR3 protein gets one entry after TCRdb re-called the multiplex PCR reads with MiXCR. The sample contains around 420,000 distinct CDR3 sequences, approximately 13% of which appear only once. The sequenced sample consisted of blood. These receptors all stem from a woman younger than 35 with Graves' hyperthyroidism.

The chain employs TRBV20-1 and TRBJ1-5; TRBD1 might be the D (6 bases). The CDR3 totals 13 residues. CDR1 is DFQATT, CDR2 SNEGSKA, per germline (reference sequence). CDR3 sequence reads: CSGGGPSNQPQHF. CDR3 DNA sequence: TGCAGCGGGGGGGGGCCCAGCAATCAGCCCCAGCATTTT.

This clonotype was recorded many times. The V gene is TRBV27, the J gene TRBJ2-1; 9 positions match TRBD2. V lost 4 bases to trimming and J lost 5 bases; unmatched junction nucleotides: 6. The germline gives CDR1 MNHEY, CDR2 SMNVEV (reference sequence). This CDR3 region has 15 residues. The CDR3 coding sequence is TGTGCCAGCAGTTGGGTTAGCGGGAGTAACAATGAGCAGTTCTTC. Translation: CASSWVSGSNNEQFF.

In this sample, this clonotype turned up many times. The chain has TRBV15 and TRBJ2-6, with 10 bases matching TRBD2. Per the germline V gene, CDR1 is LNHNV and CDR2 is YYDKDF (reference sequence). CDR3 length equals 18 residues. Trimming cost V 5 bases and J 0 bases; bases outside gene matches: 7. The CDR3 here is CATSLLAGSSSGANVLTF. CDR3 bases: TGTGCCACCAGCCTACTAGCGGGAAGCAGCTCTGGGGCCAACGTCCTGACTTTC.

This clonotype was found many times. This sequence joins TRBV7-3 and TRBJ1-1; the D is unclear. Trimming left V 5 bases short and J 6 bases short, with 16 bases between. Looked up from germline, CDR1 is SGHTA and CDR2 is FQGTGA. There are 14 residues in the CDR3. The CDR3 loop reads CASSASHGSPEAFF. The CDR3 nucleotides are TGTGCCAGCAGCGCCAGTCACGGTTCCCCTGAAGCTTTCTTT.

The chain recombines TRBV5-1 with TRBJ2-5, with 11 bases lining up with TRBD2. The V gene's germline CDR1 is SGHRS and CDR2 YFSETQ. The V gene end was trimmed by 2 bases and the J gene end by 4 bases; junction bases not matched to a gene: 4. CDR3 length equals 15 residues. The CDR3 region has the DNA TGCGCCAGCAGCTTACTAGCGGGAGATGGAGAGACCCAGTACTTC. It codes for CASSLLAGDGETQYF.

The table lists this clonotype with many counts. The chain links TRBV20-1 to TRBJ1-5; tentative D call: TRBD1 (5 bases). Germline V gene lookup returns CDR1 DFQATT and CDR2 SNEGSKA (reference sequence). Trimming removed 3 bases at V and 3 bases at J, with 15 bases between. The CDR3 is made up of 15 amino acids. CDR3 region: CSASGTGEPNQPQHF. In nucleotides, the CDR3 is TGCAGTGCTAGTGGGACCGGGGAGCCCAATCAGCCCCAGCATTTT.

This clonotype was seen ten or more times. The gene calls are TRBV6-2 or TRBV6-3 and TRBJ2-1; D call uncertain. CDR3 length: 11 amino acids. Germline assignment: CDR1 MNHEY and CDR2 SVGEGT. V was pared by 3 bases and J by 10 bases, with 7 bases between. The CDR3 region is CASSYMGEQFF. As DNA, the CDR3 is TGTGCCAGCAGTTATATGGGGGAGCAGTTCTTC.

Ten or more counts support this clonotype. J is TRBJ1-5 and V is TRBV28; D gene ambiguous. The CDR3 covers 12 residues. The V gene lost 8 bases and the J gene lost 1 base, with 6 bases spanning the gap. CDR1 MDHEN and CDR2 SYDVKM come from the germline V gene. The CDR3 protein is CASEASNQPQHF. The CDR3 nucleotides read TGTGCCAGCGAGGCGAGCAATCAGCCCCAGCATTTT.

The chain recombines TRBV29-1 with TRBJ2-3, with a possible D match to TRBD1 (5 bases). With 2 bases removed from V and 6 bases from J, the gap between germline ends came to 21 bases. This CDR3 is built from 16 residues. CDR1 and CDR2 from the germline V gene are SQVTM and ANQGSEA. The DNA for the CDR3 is TGCAGCGTTGAATATAAGGGGCTCTTCTTACCGGATACGCAGTATTTT. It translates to CSVEYKGLFLPDTQYF.

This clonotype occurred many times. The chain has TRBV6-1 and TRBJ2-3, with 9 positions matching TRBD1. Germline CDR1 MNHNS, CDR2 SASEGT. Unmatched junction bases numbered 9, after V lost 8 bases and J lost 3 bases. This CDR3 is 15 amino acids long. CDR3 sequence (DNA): TGTGCCAGCGGTATGGGGGACAGGGCTACAGATACGCAGTATTTT. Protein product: CASGMGDRATDTQYF.

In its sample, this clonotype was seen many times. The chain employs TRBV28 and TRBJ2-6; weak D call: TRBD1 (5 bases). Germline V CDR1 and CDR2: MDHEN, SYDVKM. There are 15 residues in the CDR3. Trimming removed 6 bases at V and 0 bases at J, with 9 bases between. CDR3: CASRSQVSGANVLTF. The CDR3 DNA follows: TGTGCCAGCAGATCACAGGTCTCTGGGGCCAACGTCCTGACTTTC.

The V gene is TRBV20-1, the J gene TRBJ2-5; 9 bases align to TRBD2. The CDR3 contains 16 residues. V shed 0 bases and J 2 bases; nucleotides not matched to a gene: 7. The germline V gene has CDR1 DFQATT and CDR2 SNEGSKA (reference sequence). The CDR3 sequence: CSARDLRLAEQETQYF. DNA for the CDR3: TGCAGTGCTAGAGATTTGAGACTAGCGGAACAAGAGACCCAGTACTTC.

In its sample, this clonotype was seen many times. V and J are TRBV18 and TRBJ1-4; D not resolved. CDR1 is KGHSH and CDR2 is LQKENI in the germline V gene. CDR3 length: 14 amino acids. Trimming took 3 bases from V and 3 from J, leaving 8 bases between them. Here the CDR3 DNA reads TGTGCCAGCTCACCCGATGTAGCTAATGAAAAACTGTTTTTT. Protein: CASSPDVANEKLFF. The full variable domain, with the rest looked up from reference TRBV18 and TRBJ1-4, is NAGVMQNPRHLVRRRGQEARLRCSPMKGHSHVYWYRQLPEEGLKFMVYLQKENIIDESGMPKERFSAEFPKEGPSILRIQQVVRGDSAAYFCASSPDVANEKLFFGSGTQLSVL.

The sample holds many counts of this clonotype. The CDR3, as DNA: TGTGCCAGCAACAAACGGGACAATCAGCCCCAGCATTTT. It specifies CASNKRDNQPQHF. The chain is built from TRBV28 and TRBJ1-5, with no clear D. The CDR3 is 13 residues long. Germline V CDR1 and CDR2: MDHEN, SYDVKM. Trimming cost V 7 bases and J 3 bases, with 10 bases left between them.

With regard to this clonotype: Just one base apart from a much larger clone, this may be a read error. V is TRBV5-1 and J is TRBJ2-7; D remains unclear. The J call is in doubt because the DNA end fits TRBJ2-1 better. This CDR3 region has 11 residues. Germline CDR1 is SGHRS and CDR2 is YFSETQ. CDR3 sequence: CASSDAYEQFF. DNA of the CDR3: TGCGCCAGCAGCGACGCCTACGAGCAGTTCTTC.

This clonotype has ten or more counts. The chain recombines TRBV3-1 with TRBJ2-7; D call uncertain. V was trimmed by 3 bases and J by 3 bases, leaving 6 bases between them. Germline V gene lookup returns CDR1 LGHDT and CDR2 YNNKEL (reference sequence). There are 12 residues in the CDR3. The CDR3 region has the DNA TGTGCCAGCAGCCAGGTCAGCTACGAGCAGTACTTC. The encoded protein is CASSQVSYEQYF.

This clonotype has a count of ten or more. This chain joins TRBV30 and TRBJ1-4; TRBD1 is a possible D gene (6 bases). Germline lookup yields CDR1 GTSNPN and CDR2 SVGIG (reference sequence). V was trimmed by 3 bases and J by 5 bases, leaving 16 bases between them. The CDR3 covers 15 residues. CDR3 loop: CAWRQAGGMNEKLFF. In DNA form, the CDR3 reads TGTGCCTGGAGGCAGGCGGGGGGCATGAATGAAAAACTGTTTTTT.

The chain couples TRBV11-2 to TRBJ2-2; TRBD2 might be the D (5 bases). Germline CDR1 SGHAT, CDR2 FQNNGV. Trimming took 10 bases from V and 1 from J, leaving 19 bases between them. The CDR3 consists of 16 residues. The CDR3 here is CATTREEARNTGELFF. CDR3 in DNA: TGTGCCACAACTCGTGAGGAGGCGAGGAACACCGGGGAGCTGTTTTTT.